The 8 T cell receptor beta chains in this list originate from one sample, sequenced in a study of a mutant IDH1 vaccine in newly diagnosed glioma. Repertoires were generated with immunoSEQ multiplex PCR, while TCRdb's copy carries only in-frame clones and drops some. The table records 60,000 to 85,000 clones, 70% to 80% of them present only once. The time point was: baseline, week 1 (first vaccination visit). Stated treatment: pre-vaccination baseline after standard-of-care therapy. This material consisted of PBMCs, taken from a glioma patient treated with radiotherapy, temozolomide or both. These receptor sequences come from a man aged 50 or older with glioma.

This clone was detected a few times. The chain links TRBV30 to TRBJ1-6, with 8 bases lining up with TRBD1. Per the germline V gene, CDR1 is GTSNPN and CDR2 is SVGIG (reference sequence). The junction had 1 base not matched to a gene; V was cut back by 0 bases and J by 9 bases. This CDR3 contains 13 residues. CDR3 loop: CAWSVTGGSPLHF. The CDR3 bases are TGTGCCTGGAGTGTAACAGGGGGTTCACCCCTCCACTTT.

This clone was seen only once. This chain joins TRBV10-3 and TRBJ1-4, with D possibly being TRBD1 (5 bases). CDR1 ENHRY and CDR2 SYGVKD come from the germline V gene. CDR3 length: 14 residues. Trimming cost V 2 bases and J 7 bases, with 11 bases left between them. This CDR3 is CAISEGGRGEKLFF. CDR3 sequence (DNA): TGTGCCATCAGTGAGGGGGGACGGGGTGAAAAACTGTTTTTT.

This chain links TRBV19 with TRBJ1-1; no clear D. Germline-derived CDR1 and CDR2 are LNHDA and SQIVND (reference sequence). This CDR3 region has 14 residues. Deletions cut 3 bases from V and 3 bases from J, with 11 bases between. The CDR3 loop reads CASSIGYEYTEAFF. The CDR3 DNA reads TGTGCCAGTAGTATTGGCTATGAATACACTGAAGCTTTCTTT.

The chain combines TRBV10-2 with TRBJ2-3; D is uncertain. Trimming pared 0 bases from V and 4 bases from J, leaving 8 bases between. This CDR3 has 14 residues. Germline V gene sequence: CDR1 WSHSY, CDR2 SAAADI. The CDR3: CASSESGSPDTQYF. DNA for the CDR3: TGCGCCAGCAGTGAGTCGGGCAGCCCAGATACGCAGTATTTT.

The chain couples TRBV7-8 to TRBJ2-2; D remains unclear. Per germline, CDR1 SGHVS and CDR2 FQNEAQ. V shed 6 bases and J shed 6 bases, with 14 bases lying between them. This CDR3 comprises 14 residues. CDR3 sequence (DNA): TGTGCCAGCAGTTATAGGGTCGGCTCCGGGGAGCTGTTTTTT. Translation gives CASSYRVGSGELFF.

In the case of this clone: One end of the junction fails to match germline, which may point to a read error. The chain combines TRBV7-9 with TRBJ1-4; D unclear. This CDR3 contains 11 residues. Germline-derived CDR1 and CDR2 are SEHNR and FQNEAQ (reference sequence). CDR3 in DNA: TGTGCCAGCAGCCCGCTGGGCAGCGTGCGGTTT. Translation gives CASSPLGSVRF.

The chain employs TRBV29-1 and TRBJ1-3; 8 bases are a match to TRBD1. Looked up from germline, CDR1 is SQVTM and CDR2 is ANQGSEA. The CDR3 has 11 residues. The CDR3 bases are TGCGGACAGGGAATGGGAAACACCATATATTTT. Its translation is CGQGMGNTIYF.

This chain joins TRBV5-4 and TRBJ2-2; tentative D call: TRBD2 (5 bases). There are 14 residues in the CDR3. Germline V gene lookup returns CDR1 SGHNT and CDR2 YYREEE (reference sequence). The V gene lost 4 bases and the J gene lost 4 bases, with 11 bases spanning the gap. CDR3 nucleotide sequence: TGTGCCAGCAGCATCCGGACTTCCACCGGGGAGCTGTTTTTT. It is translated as CASSIRTSTGELFF.